Listed below are T cell receptor beta chains from one sample, sequenced in a study of Graves' ophthalmopathy and Graves' hyperthyroidism. TCRdb redid the calling of the multiplex PCR reads with MiXCR, one entry per CDR3 protein. The sample has about 400,000 distinct CDR3 sequences; about a sixth are singletons. Sequenced input: peripheral blood. Source of these receptors: a woman younger than 35 with Graves' ophthalmopathy. CDR3s include the opening cysteine and the closing phenylalanine or tryptophan. Fields, in order: J gene, D gene, clone size, V gene, CDR3 DNA, CDR3 protein. A D gene is named only where the DNA matches it firmly. For some rows the clone size is stated as once, few or many, or as a class when expanded; others skip it.

>TRBJ1-1|.|.|TRBV20-1
TGCAGTGCTAGAGACGAGAGGGCCAGGGCCCAAGCTTTCTTT
CSARDERARAQAFF
>TRBJ2-7|.|.|TRBV6-1
TGTGCCAGCAGACGACCCGGACGGTCCTACGAGCAGTACTTC
CASRRPGRSYEQYF
>TRBJ1-6|TRBD1|many|TRBV11-2
TGTGCCACCTCGGGACAGGGCGGTTCACCCCTCCACTTT
CATSGQGGSPLHF
>TRBJ1-2|.|few|TRBV5-4
TGTGCCAGCAGCGGGAAAGGACAGCGCTATGGCCACACCTTC
CASSGKGQRYGHTF
>TRBJ2-2|.|many|TRBV11-2
TGTGCCAGCAGCTTAGAGGGGGACGTGGCCGGGGAGCTGTTTTTT
CASSLEGDVAGELFF
>TRBJ2-4|TRBD1|few|TRBV6-1
TGTGCCGGGGGACAGGGGAAAAACATTCAGTACTTC
CAGGQGKNIQYF
>TRBJ1-2|.|.|TRBV15
TGTGCCACCAGCAGACAGCATTCATCCTATGGCTACACCTTC
CATSRQHSSYGYTF
>TRBJ2-7|TRBD1|many|TRBV27
TGTGCCAGCAGTGTCAACCCGGGACAGAGCTACGAGCAGTACTTC
CASSVNPGQSYEQYF
>TRBJ1-2|TRBD1|many|TRBV5-5
TGTGCCAGCAGCCTGTCCGGGACAGTGCTTTATGGCTACACCTTC
CASSLSGTVLYGYTF
>TRBJ2-7|.|many|TRBV6-2/TRBV6-3
TGTGCCAGCAGTTTCACAGGATCCTACGAGCAGTACTTC
CASSFTGSYEQYF
>TRBJ1-1|.|many|TRBV29-1
TGCAGAACGGGTGGGACTGAAGCTTTCTTT
CRTGGTEAFF
>TRBJ2-7|TRBD1|.|TRBV6-1
TGTGCCAGCGGGCGGGACAGGGTGGCCTACGAGCAGTACTTC
CASGRDRVAYEQYF
>TRBJ1-1|TRBD1|many|TRBV19
TGTGCCAGTAGTCCGACATACCTATACAGGGGCCTGGACACTGAAGCTTTCTTT
CASSPTYLYRGLDTEAFF
>TRBJ2-5|.|many|TRBV29-1
TGCAGCGTTGAAGGGGTAGGGGTTGGGGAGACCCAGTACTTC
CSVEGVGVGETQYF
>TRBJ2-5|TRBD1|many|TRBV12-3/TRBV12-4
TGTGCCAGCGCGGGACAGGTCACAGAGACCCAGTACTTC
CASAGQVTETQYF
>TRBJ2-2|TRBD1|many|TRBV20-1
TGCAGTGCTAGAGATCTAGGGGGCAACACCGGGGAGCTGTTTTTT
CSARDLGGNTGELFF
>TRBJ2-7|.|many|TRBV6-2/TRBV6-3
TGTGCCAGCAGTTACGCAGCGGGTCCCTACGAGCAGTACTTC
CASSYAAGPYEQYF
>TRBJ1-2|.|many|TRBV24-1
TGTGCCACCAGTGGAACAACTAACTATGGCTACACCTTC
CATSGTTNYGYTF
>TRBJ1-1|.|many|TRBV11-2
TGTGCCAGCAGCTCCCCCCCGGGGGCAGTCCGGGCTTTCTTT
CASSSPPGAVRAFF
>TRBJ1-2|.|many|TRBV4-1
TGCGCCAGCAGCCATGAATCTGAGGGGCTAGGTGGCTACACCTTC
CASSHESEGLGGYTF
>TRBJ2-6|.|.|TRBV7-2
TGTGCCAGCAGTTTTAGACAGGCTGGGGCCAACGTCCTGACTTTC
CASSFRQAGANVLTF
>TRBJ2-5|.|many|TRBV9
TGTGCCAGCAGCGACATCTCAGAGACCCAGTACTTC
CASSDISETQYF
>TRBJ2-5|.|many|TRBV28
TGTGCCAGCAGTTCCCCTCCCGAGACCCAGTACTTC
CASSSPPETQYF
>TRBJ2-7|TRBD1|many|TRBV29-1
TGCAGCGTGGGGGACAGGGGCCACGAGCAGTACTTC
CSVGDRGHEQYF
>TRBJ1-1|TRBD1|many|TRBV5-5
TGTGCCAGCAGCGCCGTCCCGGGACAGGGGGAAGCTTTCTTT
CASSAVPGQGEAFF
>TRBJ2-4|.|.|TRBV12-5
TGTGCTAGTGGTTTGGTACAAGGTAAGGGAGATGGGGAATTAGACAAAAACATTCAGTACTTC
CASGLVQGKGDGELDKNIQYF
>TRBJ1-2|.|.|TRBV6-1
TGTGCCAGCAGTGAAGCGCGGGTCCCACGGACCTTCTATGGCTACACCTTC
CASSEARVPRTFYGYTF
>TRBJ2-7|TRBD2|many|TRBV7-8
TGTGCCAGCAGCCGCTCCGGGACTAGCGGGTTTTCTGGCGGCGAGCAGTACTTC
CASSRSGTSGFSGGEQYF
>TRBJ1-1|TRBD1|many|TRBV7-9
TGTGCCAGCAGTTCTACAGGGGGCCCAAAAACTGAAGCTTTCTTT
CASSSTGGPKTEAFF
>TRBJ2-5|TRBD1|.|TRBV29-1
TGCAGCGTTGTGACAGGGTGGGAAGAGACCCAGTACTTC
CSVVTGWEETQYF
>TRBJ2-7|TRBD2|many|TRBV7-3
TGTGCCAGCAGGGCGACTAGCGGGGGAATCGAGCAGTACTTC
CASRATSGGIEQYF
>TRBJ1-1|.|many|TRBV5-1
TGTGCCAGCAGCTTAGTAGTGAACACTGAAGCTTTCTTT
CASSLVVNTEAFF
>TRBJ1-2|.|many|TRBV5-1
TGCGCCAGCAGCTTGGGAAACGTGGGTGGCTACACCTTC
CASSLGNVGGYTF
>TRBJ2-5|TRBD2|many|TRBV6-1
TGTGCCAGCAGTACCCAGGGAGCGGGGGGCCAAGAGACCCAGTACTTC
CASSTQGAGGQETQYF
>TRBJ2-5|.|many|TRBV7-2
TGTGCCAGCAGCTTCTGGGCGGGAATCCAAGAGACCCAGTACTTC
CASSFWAGIQETQYF
>TRBJ2-2|.|many|TRBV28
TGTGCCAGCAGTGCGGGGACTCTAAACACCGGGGAGCTGTTTTTT
CASSAGTLNTGELFF
>TRBJ2-7|.|many|TRBV2
TGTGCCAGCAGTTCTACAGTTTACGAGCAGTACTTC
CASSSTVYEQYF
>TRBJ2-2|TRBD1|many|TRBV6-5
TGTGCCAGCAGTCACCGGGACAGAAGCACCGGGGAGCTGTTTTTT
CASSHRDRSTGELFF
>TRBJ1-1|.|many|TRBV18
TGTGCCAGCTCACCACTCGGACAGGAAGCTTTCTTT
CASSPLGQEAFF
>TRBJ1-6|TRBD1|many|TRBV20-1
TGCAGTGCTAGAGGCCAACAGGGGTGGGATTCACCCCTCCACTTT
CSARGQQGWDSPLHF
>TRBJ2-5|.|many|TRBV27
TGTGCCAGCAGCCCCGGGACGGACCTGTGGGAGACCCAGTACTTC
CASSPGTDLWETQYF
>TRBJ1-3|.|.|TRBV6-2/TRBV6-3
TGTGCCAGCGCCGAAGAGGGAAACACCATATATTTT
CASAEEGNTIYF
>TRBJ2-7|.|many|TRBV5-1
TGCGCCAGCAGCTGGGGGGATGCGCGGAAGTACGAGCAGTACTTC
CASSWGDARKYEQYF
>TRBJ1-1|.|many|TRBV19
TGTGCCAGTAGGCCAGAGATGAACACTGAAGCTTTCTTT
CASRPEMNTEAFF
>TRBJ2-7|TRBD1|many|TRBV28
TGTGCCAGCAGTCCCGGGACAGTGCCTTTTGAGCAGTACTTC
CASSPGTVPFEQYF
>TRBJ2-7|.|many|TRBV20-1
TGCAGTGCTACAGGGAGCGGAGTTTACGAGCAGTACTTC
CSATGSGVYEQYF
>TRBJ1-1|TRBD1|.|TRBV29-1
TGCAGCGTTAAGCAGGGGGCAGCTGAAGCTTTCTTT
CSVKQGAAEAFF
>TRBJ1-1|.|.|TRBV30
TGTGCCTGGAGACAGACGAGCGCTTACACTGAAGCTTTCTTT
CAWRQTSAYTEAFF